Presented here are 15 T cell receptor beta chains from one specimen sequenced in a study of blood T cell repertoires in COVID-19. TCRdb keeps only in-frame clones here, not all; method: immunoSEQ multiplex PCR. Among 150,000 to 180,000 clones listed, about 90% were seen once. What was sequenced was peripheral blood. All receptors derive from a man between 50 and 59 years old with acute or convalescent COVID-19.

The chain links TRBV6-6 to TRBJ1-1; D may be TRBD1 (5 bases). CDR1 and CDR2 from the germline V gene are MNHNY and SVGAGI (reference sequence). The CDR3 has 15 amino acids. V lost 0 bases and J 5 bases, leaving 13 bases between the germline ends. The CDR3: CASSYSNQGFTEAFF. The CDR3 region has the DNA TGTGCCAGCAGTTACTCGAATCAGGGTTTTACTGAAGCTTTCTTT.

The chain recombines TRBV19 with TRBJ1-5; D not resolved. The germline V gene encodes CDR1 LNHDA and CDR2 SQIVND (reference sequence). V dropped 5 bases and J dropped 2 bases, with 16 bases sitting between them. This CDR3 is 16 amino acids long. The CDR3 protein is CASSRLTDGGNQPQHF. The CDR3 DNA is TGTGCCAGTAGTCGATTGACCGACGGGGGCAATCAGCCCCAGCATTTT.

The chain combines TRBV27 with TRBJ1-1, with D perhaps matching TRBD1 (5 bases). The germline V gene encodes CDR1 MNHEY and CDR2 SMNVEV (reference sequence). The CDR3 runs 14 residues. V lost 2 bases to trimming and J lost 6 bases, with 13 bases between them. The CDR3 region is CASSLTQVVAEAFF. In DNA form, the CDR3 reads TGTGCCAGCAGTTTAACACAGGTGGTAGCTGAAGCTTTCTTT.

DNA for the CDR3: TGTGCCAGCAGTGAACTGGGGGCGCGGTCCACCGGGGAGCTGTTTTTT. It is translated as CASSELGARSTGELFF. The chain combines TRBV25-1 with TRBJ2-2, with a possible D match to TRBD1 (6 bases). Germline values: CDR1 MGHDK, CDR2 SYGVNS. The CDR3 has 16 amino acids. The V and J ends lost 2 bases and 4 bases respectively, with 14 bases between them.

The V call is TRBV28, the J call TRBJ2-7; 7 bases line up with TRBD2. Germline CDR1 and CDR2: MDHEN and SYDVKM. The CDR3 covers 15 residues. With 6 bases clipped from V and 0 bases from J, the junction kept 8 bases outside the gene matches. CDR3 protein: CASRRHGGGSYEQYV. In DNA form, the CDR3 reads TGTGCCAGCAGACGACATGGGGGGGGCTCCTACGAGCAGTACGTC.

The V gene is TRBV11-2, the J gene TRBJ2-2, with D possibly TRBD1 on 5 matching bases. The length of the CDR3 is 17 residues. V lost 3 bases and J 4 bases, leaving 18 bases between the germline ends. The germline CDR1 and CDR2 sequences are SGHAT and FQNNGV. The CDR3 reads CASSFSRVGAGTGELFF. CDR3 bases: TGTGCCAGCAGCTTTAGCAGGGTCGGAGCCGGCACCGGGGAGCTGTTTTTT.

V and J are TRBV27 and TRBJ1-2; 7 nucleotides align to TRBD1. J lost 4 bases, V lost 5 bases, and 13 bases had no gene match. CDR1 and CDR2 (germline): MNHEY, SMNVEV (reference sequence). The length of the CDR3 is 16 residues. DNA for the CDR3: TGTGCCAGCAGTACCGGGACAGCCCAACCAACCTATGGCTACACCTTC. Its translation is CASSTGTAQPTYGYTF.

This chain uses TRBV11-2 with TRBJ2-7, with 7 positions matching TRBD1. Germline loops: CDR1 SGHAT, CDR2 FQNNGV. V trimming: 0 bases; J trimming: 11 bases; junction bases outside the gene matches: 10. This CDR3 has 14 residues. CDR3 in amino acids: CASSLEGGPPLEYV. CDR3 coding DNA: TGTGCCAGCAGCTTAGAAGGGGGCCCCCCCCTTGAGTACGTC.

The V and J genes are TRBV6-2 or TRBV6-3 and TRBJ2-1; 9 bases fit TRBD2. Per germline, CDR1 MNHEY and CDR2 SVGEGT. This CDR3 has 15 amino acids. V shed 5 bases, J shed 2 bases, and the junction held 4 bases outside the gene matches. The CDR3 region has the DNA TGTGCCAGCAGTGCGGGGGGGACCACCTACAATGAGCAGTTCTTC. Amino acid sequence: CASSAGGTTYNEQFF.

The genes are TRBV12-3 or TRBV12-4 and TRBJ2-2; a possible D gene is TRBD1 (6 bases). The V and J ends lost 5 bases and 9 bases respectively, with 13 bases between them. The CDR3 runs to 13 residues. The CDR3 region has the DNA TGTGCCAGCAGTCCAGGGGTGGACAGGGAGCTGTTTTTT. Protein: CASSPGVDRELFF.

The genes are TRBV19 and TRBJ1-5; no firm D call. The V gene lost 3 bases and the J gene lost 4 bases, with 13 bases spanning the gap. The CDR3 contains 15 residues. Germline values: CDR1 LNHDA, CDR2 SQIVND (reference sequence). This chain's CDR3 is CASSMLHIGNQPQHF. CDR3 sequence (DNA): TGTGCCAGTAGTATGCTCCATATCGGTAATCAGCCCCAGCATTTT.

The CDR3 sequence is CASSQSTGGNQPQHF. The DNA of the CDR3 is TGCGCCAGCAGTCAATCGACGGGTGGGAATCAGCCCCAGCATTTT. V gene TRBV23-1 combines with J gene TRBJ1-5; D is unclear. TRBV23-1 is an ORF for which the function is uncertain. V lost 0 bases and J lost 4, with 10 bases in between. The CDR3 covers 15 residues.

This chain uses TRBV5-4 with TRBJ2-1; D gene ambiguous. The germline gives CDR1 SGHNT, CDR2 YYREEE (reference sequence). V was cut by 6 bases and J by 9 bases, with 13 bases left in between. CDR3 size: 12 residues. CDR3 region: CASTGPVGEQFF. The CDR3 nucleotides are TGTGCCAGCACAGGCCCTGTCGGTGAGCAGTTCTTC.

The chain joins TRBV18 to TRBJ2-3; no clear D gene. The CDR3 consists of 18 residues. V lost 6 bases and J 0 bases, leaving 22 bases between the germline ends. Germline loops: CDR1 KGHSH, CDR2 LQKENI. The CDR3, as DNA: TGTGCCAGCTCCCGGGTCCCCTTAACTGGTGCTAGCACAGATACGCAGTATTTT. This sequence encodes CASSRVPLTGASTDTQYF.

The gene calls are TRBV7-2 and TRBJ2-5; D possibly corresponds to TRBD2 (6 bases). This CDR3 contains 16 residues. V was clipped by 0 bases and J by 4 bases, with 15 bases between them. Germline CDR1 reads SGHTA; CDR2 reads FQGNSA. The CDR3 nucleotides are TGTGCCAGCAGCTTAGCGCGTTCGGGAGTGGGAGAGACCCAGTACTTC. Its translation: CASSLARSGVGETQYF.